This TCR beta chain was sequenced for a study of cytomegalovirus exposure and HLA in healthy donors. With 60 Vbeta and 13 Jbeta primers, the PCR was carried out. The method was immunoSEQ multiplex PCR; TCRdb's version includes in-frame clones alone and lacks a portion of them. The sample lists approximately 110,000 clones; roughly 74% were seen once. Concerning this clone: The antigen remains unidentified.

V shed 7 bases and J shed 0 bases, with 18 bases lying between them. This CDR3 contains 17 residues. In germline, CDR1 is LNHDA, CDR2 SQIVND (reference sequence). Points from the study as a whole: Reported results showed that the classifier diagnosed cytomegalovirus status with high specificity and sensitivity.

Material: PBMCs. The chain has TRBV19 and TRBJ2-2, with D tentatively TRBD2 (7 bases). The TCR was taken from a woman aged 45-65 years in good health and CMV-seropositive. The CDR3 spells CASNSEEGGANTGELFF. The CDR3 DNA reads TGTGCCAGTAATTCCGAGGAGGGGGGGGCGAACACCGGGGAGCTGTTTTTT.